The clone carrying this T cell receptor beta chain was counted a few times. Germline CDR1 and CDR2: SGHNT and YENEEA. V dropped 5 bases and J dropped 7; count of bases not matched to a gene: 14. CDR3 length: 18 residues. Specified time point: patch test 1, 2 weeks after DPC sensitization. The treatment here: therapeutic diphenylcyclopropenone sensitization with weekly scalp DPC. These data belong to a study of human T cells and chemical hapten exposure. Each CDR3 protein gets one entry after TCRdb re-called the RACE reads with MiXCR. The table has nearly 350,000 distinct CDR3 sequences, 6% to 8.5% seen once.

The rearrangement links TRBV11-3 to TRBJ2-3, with 14 bases fitting TRBD2. Here the sequenced sample was whole blood, taken in connection with sensitization to the hapten diphenylcyclopropenone (DPC). This receptor was taken from a woman under 30 with alopecia areata. Some clones in this sample may be carry-over from other donors' samples. CDR3 loop: CASSKGGLAGARRNTQYF. CDR3 coding DNA: TGTGCCAGCAGCAAAGGGGGACTAGCGGGGGCCCGAAGAAATACGCAGTATTTT. Supplemented by reference TRBV11-3 and TRBJ2-3, the full variable domain reads EAGVVQSPRYKIIEKKQPVAFWCNPISGHNTLYWYLQNLGQGPELLIRYENEEAVDDSQLPKDRFSAERLKGVDSTLKIQPAELGDSAVYLCASSKGGLAGARRNTQYFGPGTRLTVL.